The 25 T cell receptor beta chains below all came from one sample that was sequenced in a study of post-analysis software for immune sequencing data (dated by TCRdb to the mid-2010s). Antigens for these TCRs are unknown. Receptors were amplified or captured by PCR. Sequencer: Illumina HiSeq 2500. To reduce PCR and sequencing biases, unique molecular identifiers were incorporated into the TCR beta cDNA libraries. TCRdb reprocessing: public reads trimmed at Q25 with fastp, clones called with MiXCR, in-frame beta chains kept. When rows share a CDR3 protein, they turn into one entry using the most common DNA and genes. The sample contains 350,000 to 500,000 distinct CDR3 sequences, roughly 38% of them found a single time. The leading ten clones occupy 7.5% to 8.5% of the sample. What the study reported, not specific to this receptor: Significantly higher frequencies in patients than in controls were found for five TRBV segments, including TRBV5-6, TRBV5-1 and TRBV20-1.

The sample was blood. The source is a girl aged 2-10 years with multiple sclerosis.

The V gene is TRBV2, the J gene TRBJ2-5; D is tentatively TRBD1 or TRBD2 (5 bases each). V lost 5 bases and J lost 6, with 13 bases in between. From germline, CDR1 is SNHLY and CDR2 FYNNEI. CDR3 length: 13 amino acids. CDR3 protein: CASSSVGGKTQYF. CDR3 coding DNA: TGTGCCAGCAGTTCCGTTGGGGGAAAGACCCAGTACTTC.

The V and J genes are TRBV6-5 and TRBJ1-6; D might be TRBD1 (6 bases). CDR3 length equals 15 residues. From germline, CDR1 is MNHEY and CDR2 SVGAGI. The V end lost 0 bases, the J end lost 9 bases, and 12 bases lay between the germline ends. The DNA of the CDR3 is TGTGCCAGCAGTTACTCCGACGGCAGGGGTTCACCCCTCCACTTT. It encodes CASSYSDGRGSPLHF.

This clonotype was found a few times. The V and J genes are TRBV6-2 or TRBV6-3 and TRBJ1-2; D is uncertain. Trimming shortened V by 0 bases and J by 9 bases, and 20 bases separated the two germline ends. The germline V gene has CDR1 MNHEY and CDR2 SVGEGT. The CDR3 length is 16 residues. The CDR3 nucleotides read TGTGCCAGCAGTTACTCGTTGCGGCAGGCGGGGTGGCGCTACACCTTC. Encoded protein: CASSYSLRQAGWRYTF.

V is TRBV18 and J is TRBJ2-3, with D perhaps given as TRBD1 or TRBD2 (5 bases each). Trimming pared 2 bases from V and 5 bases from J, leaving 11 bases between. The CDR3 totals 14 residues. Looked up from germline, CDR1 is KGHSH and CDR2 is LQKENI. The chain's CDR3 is CASSPFTGGDTQYF. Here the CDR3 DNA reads TGTGCCAGCTCACCATTTACAGGAGGAGATACGCAGTATTTT.

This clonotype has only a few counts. The CDR3 loop is CASSTQAGGPDNEQFF. The CDR3 coding sequence is TGTGCCAGCAGCACCCAAGCGGGAGGGCCCGACAATGAGCAGTTCTTC. This chain joins TRBV11-2 and TRBJ2-1; 10 nucleotides match TRBD2. Germline V gene lookup returns CDR1 SGHAT and CDR2 FQNNGV. V shed 5 bases, J shed 5 bases, and the junction held 9 bases outside the gene matches. The length of the CDR3 is 16 residues.

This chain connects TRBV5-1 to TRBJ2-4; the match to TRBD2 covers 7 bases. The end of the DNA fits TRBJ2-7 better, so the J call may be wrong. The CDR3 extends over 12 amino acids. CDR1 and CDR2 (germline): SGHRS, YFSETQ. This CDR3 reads CASGSGFHEQYF. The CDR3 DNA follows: TGCGCCAGCGGTAGCGGGTTCCACGAGCAGTACTTC.

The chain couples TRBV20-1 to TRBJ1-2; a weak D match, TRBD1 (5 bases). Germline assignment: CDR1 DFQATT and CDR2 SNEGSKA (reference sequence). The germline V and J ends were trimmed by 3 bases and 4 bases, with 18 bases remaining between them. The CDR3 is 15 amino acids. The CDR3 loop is CSARDPAGGFYGYTF. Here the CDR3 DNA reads TGCAGTGCTAGGGATCCTGCGGGGGGGTTCTATGGCTACACCTTC.

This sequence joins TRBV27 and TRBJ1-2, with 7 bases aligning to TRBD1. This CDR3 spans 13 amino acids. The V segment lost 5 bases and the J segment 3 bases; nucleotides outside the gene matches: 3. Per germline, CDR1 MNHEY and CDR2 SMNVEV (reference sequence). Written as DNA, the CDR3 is TGTGCCAGCAGTCGACAGGGCTACTATGGCTACACCTTC. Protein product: CASSRQGYYGYTF.

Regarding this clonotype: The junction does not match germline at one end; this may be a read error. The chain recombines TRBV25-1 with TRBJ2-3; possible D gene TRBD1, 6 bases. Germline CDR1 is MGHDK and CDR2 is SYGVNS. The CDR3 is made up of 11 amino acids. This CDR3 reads CARRGEDTQYF. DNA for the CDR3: TGTGCCCGCAGGGGTGAAGATACGCAGTATTTT. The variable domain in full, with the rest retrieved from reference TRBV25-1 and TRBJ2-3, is EADIYQTPRYLVIGTGKKITLECSQTMGHDKMYWYQQDPGMELHLIHYSYGVNSTEKGDLSSESTVSRIRTEHFPLTLESARPSHTSQYLCARRGEDTQYFGPGTRLTVL.

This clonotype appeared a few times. CDR3 loop: CASSYSILTEWDTEAFF. The CDR3 DNA reads as TGTGCCAGCAGTTACTCCATTTTAACAGAGTGGGACACTGAAGCTTTCTTT. The V call is TRBV6-5, the J call TRBJ1-1; no reliable D call. The CDR3 has 17 residues. Germline CDR1 and CDR2: MNHEY and SVGAGI. Trimming removed 0 bases from V and 3 bases from J, with 17 bases in between.

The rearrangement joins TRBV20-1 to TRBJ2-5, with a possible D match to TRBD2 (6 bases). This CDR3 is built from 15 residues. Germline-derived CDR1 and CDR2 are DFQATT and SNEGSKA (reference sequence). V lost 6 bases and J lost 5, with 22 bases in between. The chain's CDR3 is CSAGGSRSSGETQYF. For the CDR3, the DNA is TGCAGTGCCGGGGGATCTAGGTCCTCTGGGGAGACCCAGTACTTC.

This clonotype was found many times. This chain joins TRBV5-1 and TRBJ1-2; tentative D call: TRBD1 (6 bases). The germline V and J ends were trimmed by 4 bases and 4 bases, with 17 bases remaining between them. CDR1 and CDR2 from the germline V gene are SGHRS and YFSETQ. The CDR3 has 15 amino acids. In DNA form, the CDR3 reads TGCGCCAGCAGCCAAGCCCCGGACAGCACCTATGGCTACACCTTC. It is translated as CASSQAPDSTYGYTF. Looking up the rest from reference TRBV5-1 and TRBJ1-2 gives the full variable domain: KAGVTQTPRYLIKTRGQQVTLSCSPISGHRSVSWYQQTPGQGLQFLFEYFSETQRNKGNFPGRFSGRQFSNSRSEMNVSTLELGDSALYLCASSQAPDSTYGYTFGSGTRLTVV.

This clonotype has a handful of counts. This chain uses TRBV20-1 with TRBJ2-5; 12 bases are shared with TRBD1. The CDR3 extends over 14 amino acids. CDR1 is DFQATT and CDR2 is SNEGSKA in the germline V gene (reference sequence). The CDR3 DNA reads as TGCGGGGGACAGGGGGCGCGGGAAGGAGAGACCCAGTACTTC. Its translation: CGGQGAREGETQYF.

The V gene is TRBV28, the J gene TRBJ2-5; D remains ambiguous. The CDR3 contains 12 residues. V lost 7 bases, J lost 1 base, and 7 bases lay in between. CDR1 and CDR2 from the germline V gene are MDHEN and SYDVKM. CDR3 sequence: CASNRPQETQYF. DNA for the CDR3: TGTGCCAGCAATAGACCCCAAGAGACCCAGTACTTC.

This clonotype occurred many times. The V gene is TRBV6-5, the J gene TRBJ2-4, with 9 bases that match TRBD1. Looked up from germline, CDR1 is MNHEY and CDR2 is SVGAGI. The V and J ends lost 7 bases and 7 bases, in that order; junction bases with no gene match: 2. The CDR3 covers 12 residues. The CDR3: CASTGTGNIQYF. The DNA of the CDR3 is TGTGCCAGCACCGGGACAGGGAACATTCAGTACTTC.

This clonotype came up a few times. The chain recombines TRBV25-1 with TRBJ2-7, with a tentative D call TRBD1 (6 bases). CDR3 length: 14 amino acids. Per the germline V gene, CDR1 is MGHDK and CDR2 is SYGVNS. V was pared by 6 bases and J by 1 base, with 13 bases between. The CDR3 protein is CASSRRQDSYEQYF. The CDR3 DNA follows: TGTGCCAGCAGCCGGCGACAGGATTCCTACGAGCAGTACTTC.

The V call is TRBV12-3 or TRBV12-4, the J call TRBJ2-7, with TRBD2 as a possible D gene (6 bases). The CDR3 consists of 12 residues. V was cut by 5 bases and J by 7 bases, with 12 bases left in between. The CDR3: CASSRETGEQYF. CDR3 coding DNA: TGTGCCAGCAGTCGGGAGACGGGTGAGCAGTACTTC.

The CDR3 loop reads CASVLIPGQAITNYGYTF. The CDR3 nucleotides read TGCGCCAGCGTATTAATTCCGGGACAGGCAATTACTAACTATGGCTACACCTTC. The chain couples TRBV4-1 to TRBJ1-2, with 8 positions matching TRBD1. The germline V gene encodes CDR1 MGHRA and CDR2 YSYEKL. The length of the CDR3 is 18 residues. V lost 8 bases, J lost 0 bases, and 17 bases stayed unmatched.

The CDR3 sequence: CASSLSSSYNSPLHF. In DNA form, the CDR3 reads TGCGCCAGCAGCTTGTCGAGCTCCTATAATTCACCCCTCCACTTT. This chain links TRBV5-1 with TRBJ1-6; D is ambiguous. CDR1 is SGHRS and CDR2 is YFSETQ in the germline V gene. The CDR3 contains 15 residues. V was clipped by 1 base and J by 0 bases, with 5 bases between them.

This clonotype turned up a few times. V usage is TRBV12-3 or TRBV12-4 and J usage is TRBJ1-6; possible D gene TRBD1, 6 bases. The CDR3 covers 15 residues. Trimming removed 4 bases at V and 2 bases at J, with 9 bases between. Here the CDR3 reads CASSSGVTYNSPLHF. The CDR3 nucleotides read TGTGCCAGCAGTTCAGGGGTAACCTATAATTCACCCCTCCACTTT.

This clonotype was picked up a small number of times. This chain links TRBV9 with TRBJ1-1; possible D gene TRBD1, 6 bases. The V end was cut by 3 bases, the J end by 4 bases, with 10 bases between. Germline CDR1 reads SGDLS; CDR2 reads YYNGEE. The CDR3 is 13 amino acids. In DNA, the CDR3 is TGTGCCAGCAGCGAAGGACAGACCACTGAAGCTTTCTTT. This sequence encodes CASSEGQTTEAFF.

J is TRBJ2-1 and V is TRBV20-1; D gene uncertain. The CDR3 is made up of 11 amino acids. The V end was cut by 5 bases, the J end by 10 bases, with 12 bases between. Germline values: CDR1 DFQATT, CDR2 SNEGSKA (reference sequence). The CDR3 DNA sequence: TGCAGTGCTCGACCCCAATGGGAGCAGTTCTTC. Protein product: CSARPQWEQFF.

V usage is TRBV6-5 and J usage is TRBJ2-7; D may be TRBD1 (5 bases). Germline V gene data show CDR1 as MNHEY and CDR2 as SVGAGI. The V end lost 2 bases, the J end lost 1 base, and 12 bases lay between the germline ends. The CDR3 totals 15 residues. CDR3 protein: CASSYGRAGSYEQYF. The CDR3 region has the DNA TGTGCCAGCAGTTACGGCAGGGCAGGATCCTACGAGCAGTACTTC.

DNA for the CDR3: TGTGCCAGCAGTATATACGGACAGGAGCTCTCCTACAATGAGCAGTTCTTC. It codes for CASSIYGQELSYNEQFF. The chain recombines TRBV27 with TRBJ2-1; 7 bases align to TRBD1. V lost 5 bases and J lost 0; bases outside the gene matches: 10. There are 17 residues in the CDR3. From germline, CDR1 is MNHEY and CDR2 SMNVEV (reference sequence).

The CDR3 reads CASSERQRYGYTF. The CDR3 coding sequence is TGTGCCAGCAGTGAAAGGCAGCGTTATGGCTACACCTTC. The V gene is TRBV2, the J gene TRBJ1-2; D remains ambiguous. Germline loops: CDR1 SNHLY, CDR2 FYNNEI. The CDR3 has 13 residues. V gave up 2 bases and J gave up 5 bases, with 9 bases separating them.